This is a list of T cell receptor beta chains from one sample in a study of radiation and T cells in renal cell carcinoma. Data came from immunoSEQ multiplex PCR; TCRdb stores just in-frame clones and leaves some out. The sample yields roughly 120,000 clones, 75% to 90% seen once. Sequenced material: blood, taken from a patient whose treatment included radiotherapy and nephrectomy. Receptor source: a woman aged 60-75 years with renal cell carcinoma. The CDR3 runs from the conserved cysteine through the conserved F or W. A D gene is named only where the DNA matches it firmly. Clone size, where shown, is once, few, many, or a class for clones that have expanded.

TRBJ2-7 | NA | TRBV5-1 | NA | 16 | CASSLEELSSSYEQYF | TGCGCCAGCAGCTTGGAGGAGCTATCCAGCTCCTACGAGCAGTACTTC
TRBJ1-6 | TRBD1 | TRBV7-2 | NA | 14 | CASSLGTGSSPLHF | TGTGCCAGCAGCTTAGGGACAGGGAGTTCACCCCTCCACTTT
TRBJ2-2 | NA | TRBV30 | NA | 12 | CAWGQRPGELFF | TGTGCCTGGGGACAGCGGCCCGGGGAGCTGTTTTTT
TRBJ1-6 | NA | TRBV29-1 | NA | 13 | CSVTKDFWGPLHF | TGCAGCGTCACAAAGGACTTTTGGGGACCCCTCCACTTT
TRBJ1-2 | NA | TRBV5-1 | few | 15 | CASSRGGEGLYGYTF | TGCGCCAGCAGCAGGGGCGGGGAAGGACTCTATGGCTACACCTTC
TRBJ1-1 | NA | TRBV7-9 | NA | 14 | CASSLRTEGTEAFF | TGTGCCAGCAGCTTAAGGACAGAGGGCACTGAAGCTTTCTTT
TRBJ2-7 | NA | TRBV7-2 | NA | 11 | CASSPNYEQYF | TGTGCCAGCAGCCCAAACTACGAGCAGTACTTC
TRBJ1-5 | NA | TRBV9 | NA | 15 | CASSVSGYSNQPQHF | TGTGCCAGCAGCGTGTCCGGATATAGCAATCAGCCCCAGCATTTT
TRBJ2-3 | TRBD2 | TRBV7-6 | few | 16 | CASSPVVAGSTDTQYF | TGTGCCAGCAGCCCAGTGGTAGCGGGATCCACAGATACGCAGTATTTT
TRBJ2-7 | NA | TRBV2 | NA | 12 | CASSGLSYEQYF | TGTGCCAGCTCAGGCCTTTCCTACGAGCAGTACTTC
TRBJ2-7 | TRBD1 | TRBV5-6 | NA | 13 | CASSLGTGSEQYF | TGTGCCAGCAGCTTGGGGACAGGGTCCGAGCAGTACTTC
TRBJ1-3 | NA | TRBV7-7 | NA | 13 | CASSPDAGNTIYF | TGTGCTAGCAGCCCAGACGCTGGAAACACCATATATTTT
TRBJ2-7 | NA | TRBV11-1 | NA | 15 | CASSLGAERNYEQYF | TGTGCCAGCAGCTTAGGTGCCGAGCGGAACTACGAGCAGTACTTC
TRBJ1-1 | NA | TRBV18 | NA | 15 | CASSPRTGPNTEAFF | TGTGCCAGCTCACCACGCACAGGTCCGAACACTGAAGCTTTCTTT
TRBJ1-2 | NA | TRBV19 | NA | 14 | CASSMGSRAYGYTF | TGTGCCAGTAGTATGGGCAGCCGCGCGTATGGCTACACCTTC
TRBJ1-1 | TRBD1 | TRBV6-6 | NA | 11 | CASRGQGGAFF | TGTGCCAGCAGAGGACAGGGAGGAGCTTTCTTT
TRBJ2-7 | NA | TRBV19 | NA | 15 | CASSILPGSSYEQYF | TGTGCCAGTAGTATCCTTCCAGGGAGCTCCTACGAGCAGTACTTC
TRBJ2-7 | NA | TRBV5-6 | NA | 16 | CASSLAGGTRSYEQYF | TGTGCCAGCAGCTTGGCCGGAGGGACCCGCTCCTACGAGCAGTACTTC
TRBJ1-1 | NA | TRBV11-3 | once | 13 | CASSLEMNTEAFF | TGTGCCAGCAGCTTAGAAATGAACACTGAAGCTTTCTTT
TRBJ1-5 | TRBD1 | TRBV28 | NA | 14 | CASTLGQGRQPQHF | TGTGCCAGCACTCTGGGACAGGGACGCCAGCCCCAGCATTTT
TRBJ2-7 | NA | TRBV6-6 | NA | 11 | CASSYGDGQYF | TGTGCCAGCAGTTACGGAGATGGGCAGTACTTC
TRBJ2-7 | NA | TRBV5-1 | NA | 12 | CASSLRTYEQYF | TGCGCCAGCAGCTTACGAACTTACGAGCAGTACTTC
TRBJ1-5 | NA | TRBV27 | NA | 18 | CASSPGSFSVYSNQPQHF | TGTGCCAGCAGTCCTGGGTCCTTCTCGGTCTATAGCAATCAGCCCCAGCATTTT
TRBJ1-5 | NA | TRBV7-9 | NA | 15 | CASSLAGRSNQPQHF | TGTGCCAGCAGCTTAGCAGGGAGAAGCAATCAGCCCCAGCATTTT
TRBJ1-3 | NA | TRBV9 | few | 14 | CASSVGPSGNTIYF | TGTGCCAGCAGCGTAGGGCCGTCTGGAAACACCATATATTTT
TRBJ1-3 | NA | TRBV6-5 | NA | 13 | CASSYGGRDTIYF | TGTGCCAGCAGTTACGGCGGACGGGACACCATATATTTT
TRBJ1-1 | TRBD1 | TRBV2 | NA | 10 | CASRQGGAFF | TGTGCCAGCAGACAGGGGGGTGCTTTCTTT